The clone carrying this T cell receptor beta chain was seen many times. Its cognate antigen is unknown. This sample was taken from a study of T cells in Graves' hyperthyroidism and ophthalmopathy. Findings of the study overall: Using 13 V-J features, a model discriminated ophthalmopathy from stable hyperthyroidism. Blood held most thyroid clonotypes expanded above 0.001 frequency.

TCR beta CDR3 regions were amplified from RNA. During a first-round RT-PCR of the TCR CDR3, the HTBI primer set was used. TCRdb fed the multiplex PCR reads into MiXCR, producing one record per CDR3 protein. The sample contains more than 500,000 distinct CDR3 sequences, just over 45% of which appear only once. The germline V gene encodes CDR1 LNHNV and CDR2 YYDKDF (reference sequence). CDR3 size: 14 residues. V shed 0 bases and J shed 10 bases, with 15 bases lying between them. This clonotype was sampled from an adult woman with Graves' disease, either hyperthyroidism or ophthalmopathy (not recorded which). This chain uses TRBV15 with TRBJ1-1; tentative D call: TRBD1 (5 bases). Material: peripheral blood or thyroid tissue (not recorded which). CDR3 protein: CATSRDFGQGGAFF. CDR3 coding DNA: TGTGCCACCAGCAGAGATTTTGGGCAGGGTGGAGCTTTCTTT.